Detailed here is one TCR beta chain. The data stem from a study of OX40 agonist ivuxolimab in advanced cancers. The CDR3 consists of 16 residues. The trim removed 4 bases at V and 6 bases at J, leaving 14 bases unmatched. The germline CDR1 and CDR2 sequences are MNHNS and SASEGT. Profiling relied on immunoSEQ multiplex PCR, and the TCRdb table lists in-frame clones only, not all of them. This table holds nearly 80,000 clones, 75% to 95% found once. This sequence originates from an adult with an advanced solid tumor such as melanoma, head and neck, liver or kidney cancer. The sample was CD4+ or CD8+ T cells sorted from blood, taken in a trial of the OX40 agonist ivuxolimab. V is TRBV6-1 and J is TRBJ2-7; TRBD1 matches 8 bases. CDR3 sequence: CASSAISWTGLSEQYF. CDR3 bases: TGTGCCAGCAGTGCCATCAGTTGGACAGGGCTGAGCGAGCAGTACTTC.